This note documents a single TCR beta chain sequence. Its target antigen remains unknown. No base quality values were provided; no much bigger clone lies one nucleotide off. TCRbeta CDR3 regions were sequenced with the immunoSEQ Assay. After extraction, genomic DNA underwent amplification by bias-controlled multiplex PCR, followed by high-throughput sequencing. For the original study's pipeline: To quantify the absolute abundance of every unique TCRbeta CDR3 region, sequences were collapsed and filtered. T cell fraction was estimated by normalizing TCRbeta template counts to usable DNA, with usable DNA measured through amplification of reference genes found in all nucleated cells. Repertoire TCRs were annotated as SARS-CoV-2-specific by exact matching of V gene, CDR3 amino acid sequence and J gene to a known reactive TCR set. The reference SARS-CoV-2 TCR set came from MIRA and was filtered for enrichment in COVID-19-positive ImmuneCODE repertoires, removing public or cross-reactive TCRs. Based on the MIRA antigens, annotated TCRs were further analysed at the level of specific ORF or position within ORF. Depth was the summed frequency of annotated unique rearrangements, while breadth was defined as annotated unique rearrangements over total unique productive rearrangements. TCR breadth was compared between groups using two-sided Wilcoxon rank-sum tests. What TCRdb holds here is the immuneACCESS table cut down to in-frame rearrangements. Part of the clones is not present; checked against another copy, under half of the missing clones reflect an unresolved V gene, and the others are unexplained. V and J calls and clone size are copied from that table; D and trimming were computed from the DNA. The sample contains some 350,000 clones, roughly 88% of them found a single time. The top ten clones comprise roughly 6% of the sample.

This entry belongs to a study of Ad26.COV2.S vaccination and SARS-CoV-2 variants (dated by TCRdb to the early 2020s). Regarding the study in general: Donors in the vaccine arm were drawn from COV1001, a multicentre, randomized, double-blind, placebo-controlled phase I-IIa trial testing Ad26.COV2.S in healthy adults. TCRbeta repertoire sequencing was used to assess the specificity and breadth of SARS-CoV-2-reactive T cell receptors after Ad26.COV2.S vaccination. Throughout the experiments and outcome assessment, investigators stayed blinded to trial group allocation. Ad26.COV2.S was administered intramuscularly at a dose of 5x10^10 or 1x10^11 viral particles, either as one shot or as two shots given 56 days apart. A total of roughly 30 samples were included in the TCR-sequenced set, comprising roughly 19 Ad26.COV2.S vaccine recipients, 5 placebo recipients and 8 SARS-CoV-2 convalescent individuals. Trial participants were randomized into five groups of five: low-dose or high-dose Ad26.COV2.S given once or twice, or placebo on both occasions. Study-wide findings and limitations: Comparing responses between vaccine doses or regimens was not something the study was powered to do. After vaccination, spike-specific CD8+ and CD4+ T cell responses were reported to show substantial breadth. The authors noted that the TCR breadth and depth analyses may have underestimated total T cell responses. Comparable non-spike TCR breadth was observed between vaccine and placebo recipients, consistent with only spike being contained in the vaccine. Higher spike-specific TCR breadth was observed in Ad26.COV2.S recipients than in placebo recipients (P = 0.0014).

V is trimmed back by 6 bases and J by 3 bases, and the junction contains 6 bases that no gene match accounts for. In the germline V gene (reference sequence), CDR1 corresponds to LNHNV and CDR2 to YYDKDF. There are 14 amino acids in the CDR3, from cysteine to phenylalanine inclusive. Just CDR3 DNA is preserved here, 42 bases in frame from base 1. What the treatment or condition label conveys for this sample: around 19 received Ad26.COV2.S at low or high dose, single or two shots; roughly five received placebo; per-sample allocation not given. Repertoires of vaccine and placebo recipients were sequenced from samples taken on day 63 after the first injection. In Cohort 1b, more than 20 adults aged 18-55 years were enrolled at a single site in Boston, USA, between 29 July and 7 August 2020. As a vaccine, Ad26.COV2.S was a replication-incompetent adenovirus type 26 vector that expressed a prefusion-stabilized SARS-CoV-2 spike protein derived from the original Wuhan strain.

In this chain, TRBV15 is recombined with TRBJ1-2, with 8 central nucleotides matching TRBD1. The TCR comes from a person between 18 and 59 years old who received the Ad26.COV2.S COVID-19 vaccine or a placebo. This specimen consisted of peripheral blood, obtained in a trial of Ad26.COV2.S vaccine versus placebo. The sequence in DNA is TGTGCCACCAGTTCACCGGGACAGGACTATGGCTACACCTTC. It translates to CATSSPGQDYGYTF.